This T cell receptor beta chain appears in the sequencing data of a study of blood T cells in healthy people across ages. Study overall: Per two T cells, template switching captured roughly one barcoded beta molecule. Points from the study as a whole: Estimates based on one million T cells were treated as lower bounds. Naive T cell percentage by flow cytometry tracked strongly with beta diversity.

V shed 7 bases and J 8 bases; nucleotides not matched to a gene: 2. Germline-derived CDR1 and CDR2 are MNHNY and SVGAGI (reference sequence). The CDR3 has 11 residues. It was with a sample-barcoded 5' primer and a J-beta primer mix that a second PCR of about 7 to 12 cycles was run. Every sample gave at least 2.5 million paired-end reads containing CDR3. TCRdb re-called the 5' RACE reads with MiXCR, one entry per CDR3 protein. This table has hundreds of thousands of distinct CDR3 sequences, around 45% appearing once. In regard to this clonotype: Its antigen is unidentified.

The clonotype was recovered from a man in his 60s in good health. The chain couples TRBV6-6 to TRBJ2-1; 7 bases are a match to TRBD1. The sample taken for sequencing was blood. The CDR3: CASKGADEQFF. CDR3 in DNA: TGTGCCAGCAAGGGGGCGGATGAGCAGTTCTTC.